The 20 T cell receptor beta chains reported below all come from one sample, sequenced in a study of cytomegalovirus exposure and HLA in healthy donors. PCR amplification relied on 60 Vbeta primers (plus 13 Jbeta primers). Repertoires were generated with immunoSEQ multiplex PCR, while TCRdb's copy carries only in-frame clones and drops some. The sample has over 120,000 clones; about 71% are singletons. Sample: PBMCs. The receptor set was obtained from a woman between 55 and 75 years old in good health and CMV-seropositive.

The genes are TRBV7-9 and TRBJ2-3; D is perhaps TRBD2 (6 bases). Germline CDR1 is SEHNR and CDR2 is FQNEAQ (reference sequence). The CDR3 covers 14 residues. V was cut by 11 bases and J by 0 bases, with 15 bases left in between. The CDR3, as DNA: TGTGCCTCCTTAGCGGAAGCTAGCACAGATACGCAGTATTTT. Translated: CASLAEASTDTQYF.

This chain connects TRBV5-4 to TRBJ1-5, with 7 bases identical to TRBD1. V lost 2 bases to trimming and J lost 3 bases; unmatched junction nucleotides: 2. Germline CDR1 SGHNT, CDR2 YYREEE (reference sequence). CDR3 length equals 14 residues. CDR3 in amino acids: CASSLQGNNQPQHF. Written as DNA, the CDR3 is TGTGCCAGCAGCTTACAGGGGAACAATCAGCCCCAGCATTTT. Together with reference TRBV5-4 and TRBJ1-5, the CDR3 gives the full variable domain: ETGVTQSPTHLIKTRGQQVTLRCSSQSGHNTVSWYQQALGQGPQFIFQYYREEENGRGNFPPRFSGLQFPNYSSELNVNALELDDSALYLCASSLQGNNQPQHFGDGTRLSIL.

This clone was counted a single time. CDR3 DNA sequence: TGTGCCAGCAGTTTTGGCGGGGGCGCGATTACTGAAGCTTTCTTT. Amino acid sequence: CASSFGGGAITEAFF. This sequence joins TRBV28 and TRBJ1-1, with a possible D match to TRBD1 (6 bases). Between the trimmed V and J ends, which lost 3 bases and 5 bases, there was a span of 16 bases. Germline V gene lookup returns CDR1 MDHEN and CDR2 SYDVKM. CDR3 length: 15 residues. Drawing the rest from reference TRBV28 and TRBJ1-1, the complete variable domain is DVKVTQSSRYLVKRTGEKVFLECVQDMDHENMFWYRQDPGLGLRLIYFSYDVKMKEKGDIPEGYSVSREKKERFSLILESASTNQTSMYLCASSFGGGAITEAFFGQGTRLTVV.

This clone came up a few times. The chain employs TRBV5-4 and TRBJ1-3, with no clear D. Trimming shortened V by 4 bases and J by 2 bases, and 10 bases separated the two germline ends. CDR3 length: 14 residues. Germline CDR1 reads SGHNT; CDR2 reads YYREEE (reference sequence). The CDR3, as DNA: TGTGCCAGCAGCACGCCGGGTCCTGGAAACACCATATATTTT. Its protein is CASSTPGPGNTIYF.

This clone showed up just a few times. The V and J genes are TRBV18 and TRBJ1-1; TRBD1 matches 8 bases. CDR1 and CDR2 from the germline V gene are KGHSH and LQKENI. Trimming at V came to 3 bases and at J to 5 bases, leaving 8 bases not matched to a gene. The CDR3 is made up of 15 amino acids. The CDR3, as DNA: TGTGCCAGCTCACCGATCGGGACAGGAGAAACTGAAGCTTTCTTT. This translates into CASSPIGTGETEAFF.

The gene calls are TRBV18 and TRBJ1-1; D not resolved. CDR3 length: 13 residues. The V gene's germline CDR1 is KGHSH and CDR2 LQKENI. The V gene lost 6 bases and the J gene lost 1 base, with 9 bases spanning the gap. CDR3 DNA sequence: TGTGCCAGCTCGCTGGAGGAGAACACTGAAGCTTTCTTT. It yields the protein CASSLEENTEAFF.

This chain connects TRBV5-1 to TRBJ1-1; 7 bases agree with TRBD1. Germline loops: CDR1 SGHRS, CDR2 YFSETQ. Trimming took 4 bases from V and 0 from J; bases not matched to a gene: 6. The CDR3 contains 15 residues. The CDR3 sequence: CASSLGGQLNTEAFF. The CDR3 DNA reads TGCGCCAGCAGCCTGGGGGGACAGTTGAACACTGAAGCTTTCTTT.

The chain couples TRBV5-1 to TRBJ1-1; perhaps TRBD1 as D (6 bases). CDR1 and CDR2 from the germline V gene are SGHRS and YFSETQ. Trimming stripped 4 bases from V and 4 bases from J, with 14 bases between. The CDR3 spans 14 residues. The CDR3 sequence is CASSMKTGSTEAFF. The DNA of the CDR3 is TGCGCCAGCAGCATGAAAACAGGGTCCACTGAAGCTTTCTTT.

This clone came up once. The chain is built from TRBV5-1 and TRBJ2-6, with 9 bases that match TRBD1. Looked up from germline, CDR1 is SGHRS and CDR2 is YFSETQ. Germline trimming cut 4 bases from V and 9 bases from J; bases unmatched to any gene: 8. This CDR3 comprises 15 residues. The CDR3 bases are TGCGCCAGCAGCCAACCGGGACAGGGAATCAACGTCCTGACTTTC. Its translation: CASSQPGQGINVLTF.

This chain links TRBV28 with TRBJ2-7; D is perhaps TRBD1 (5 bases). Deletions cut 6 bases from V and 0 bases from J, with 12 bases between. Germline CDR1 and CDR2: MDHEN and SYDVKM. The CDR3 has 14 amino acids. As DNA, the CDR3 is TGTGCCAGCAGCCCTACAGGCCGCTCCTACGAGCAGTACTTC. The encoded protein is CASSPTGRSYEQYF.

This chain uses TRBV7-8 with TRBJ2-2; 8 nucleotides align to TRBD1. The germline V gene has CDR1 SGHVS and CDR2 FQNEAQ. This CDR3 spans 16 amino acids. Trimming removed 0 bases from V and 1 base from J; junction bases left unmatched: 1. The CDR3 DNA reads as TGTGCCAGCAGCTTAGCCGACAGGGGGAACACCGGGGAGCTGTTTTTT. Protein: CASSLADRGNTGELFF.

CDR3 residues: CASSGGTDYGYTF. The CDR3 bases are TGTGCCAGCAGTGGGGGGACAGACTATGGCTACACCTTC. The chain has TRBV27 and TRBJ1-2; 7 bases are shared with TRBD1. The trim removed 5 bases at V and 3 bases at J, leaving 3 bases unmatched. The germline CDR1 and CDR2 sequences are MNHEY and SMNVEV (reference sequence). The CDR3 covers 13 residues.

V is TRBV28 and J is TRBJ1-2; 9 nucleotides align to TRBD1. J gave up 4 bases and V 4 bases, and 4 bases lay outside the gene matches. The germline V gene has CDR1 MDHEN and CDR2 SYDVKM. This CDR3 contains 14 residues. CDR3 DNA: TGTGCCAGCAGTTACCTGACAGGGGGCTATGGCTACACCTTC. It yields the protein CASSYLTGGYGYTF.

The genes are TRBV6-5 and TRBJ1-2; TRBD1 is a possible D gene (5 bases). The CDR3 is 12 residues long. Germline CDR1 is MNHEY and CDR2 is SVGAGI. Deletions cut 8 bases from V and 8 bases from J, with 15 bases between. The CDR3 DNA is TGTGCCAGCTGGGGGGGGATCGGCGGCTACACCTTC. It translates to CASWGGIGGYTF.

This clone was detected only a few times. J is TRBJ2-5 and V is TRBV4-1; D gene ambiguous. Trimming took off 2 bases at V and 3 bases at J, with 7 bases between the two ends. This CDR3 has 13 residues. The germline gives CDR1 MGHRA, CDR2 YSYEKL. The CDR3 sequence: CASSQNLEETQYF. The CDR3 DNA reads TGCGCCAGCAGCCAAAACTTGGAAGAGACCCAGTACTTC.

The chain uses TRBV10-1 and TRBJ2-7; a weak D match, TRBD2 (6 bases). The V gene's germline CDR1 is WNHNN and CDR2 SYGVQD (reference sequence). The CDR3 extends over 18 amino acids. V shed 0 bases and J shed 3 bases, with 21 bases lying between them. The CDR3 sequence: CASSESNLGGRNRYEQYF. The CDR3 nucleotides read TGCGCCAGCAGTGAGTCGAATCTTGGAGGGAGAAACCGCTACGAGCAGTACTTC.

The J gene is TRBJ2-5, the V gene TRBV28; possible D gene TRBD2, 7 bases. The germline gives CDR1 MDHEN, CDR2 SYDVKM. V was cut by 6 bases and J by 1 base, with 15 bases left in between. The CDR3 has 15 residues. CDR3 sequence reads: CASRIGGALQETQYF. DNA of the CDR3: TGTGCCAGCAGGATAGGGGGGGCCCTCCAAGAGACCCAGTACTTC.

The chain is built from TRBV6-1 and TRBJ2-7; 11 bases are a match to TRBD1. Germline CDR1 reads MNHNS; CDR2 reads SASEGT. The CDR3 sequence is 14 residues long. V dropped 6 bases and J dropped 3; count of bases not matched to a gene: 4. In nucleotides, the CDR3 is TGTGCCAGCAGACCAGGGACAGGGGGCTACGAGCAGTACTTC. Amino acids: CASRPGTGGYEQYF.

The gene calls are TRBV28 and TRBJ1-2; 9 nucleotides agree with TRBD1. The length of the CDR3 is 17 residues. Germline V gene lookup returns CDR1 MDHEN and CDR2 SYDVKM. V was pared by 5 bases and J by 0 bases, with 10 bases of the junction left unmatched. The CDR3 region is CASSPRDRALANYGYTF. The CDR3 DNA reads TGTGCCAGCAGTCCACGGGACAGGGCTTTAGCTAACTATGGCTACACCTTC.

The V gene is TRBV10-3, the J gene TRBJ2-7; weak D call: TRBD2 (6 bases). The ends were cut back, 3 bases at V and 4 bases at J, with 16 bases in the middle. The germline V gene encodes CDR1 ENHRY and CDR2 SYGVKD. The CDR3 is made up of 15 amino acids. In nucleotides, the CDR3 is TGTGCCATCAGTGAATCTCGGGGGAGGACATACGAGCAGTACTTC. It specifies CAISESRGRTYEQYF.